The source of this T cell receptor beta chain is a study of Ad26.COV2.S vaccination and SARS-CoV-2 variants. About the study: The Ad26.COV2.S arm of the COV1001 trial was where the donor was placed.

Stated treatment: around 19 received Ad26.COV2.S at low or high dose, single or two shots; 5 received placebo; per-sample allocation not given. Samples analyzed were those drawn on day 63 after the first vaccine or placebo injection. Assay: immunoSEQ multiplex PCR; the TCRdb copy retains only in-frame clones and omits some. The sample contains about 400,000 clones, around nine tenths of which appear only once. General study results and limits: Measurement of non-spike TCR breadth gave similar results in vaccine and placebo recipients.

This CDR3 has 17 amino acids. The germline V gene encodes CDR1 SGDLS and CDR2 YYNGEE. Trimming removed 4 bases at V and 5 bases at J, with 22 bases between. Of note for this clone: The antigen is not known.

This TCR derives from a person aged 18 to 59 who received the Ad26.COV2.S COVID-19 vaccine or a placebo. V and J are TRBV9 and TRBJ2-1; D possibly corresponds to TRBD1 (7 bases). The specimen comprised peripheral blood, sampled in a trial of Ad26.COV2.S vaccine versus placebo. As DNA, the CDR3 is TGTGCCAGCAGCTCTAACAGGGGAGGCAGGGGTAACAATGAGCAGTTCTTC. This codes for CASSSNRGGRGNNEQFF.